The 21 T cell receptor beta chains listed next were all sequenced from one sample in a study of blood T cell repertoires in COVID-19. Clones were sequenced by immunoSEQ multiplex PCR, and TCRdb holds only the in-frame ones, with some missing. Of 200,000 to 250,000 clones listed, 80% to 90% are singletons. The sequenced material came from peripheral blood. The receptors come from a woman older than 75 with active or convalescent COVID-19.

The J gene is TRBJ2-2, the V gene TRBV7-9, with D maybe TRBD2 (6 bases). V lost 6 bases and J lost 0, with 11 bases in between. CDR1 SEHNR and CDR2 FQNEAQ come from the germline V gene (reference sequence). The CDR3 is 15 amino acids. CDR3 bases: TGTGCCAGCAGTCCTGGGACTGCGAACACCGGGGAGCTGTTTTTT. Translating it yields CASSPGTANTGELFF.

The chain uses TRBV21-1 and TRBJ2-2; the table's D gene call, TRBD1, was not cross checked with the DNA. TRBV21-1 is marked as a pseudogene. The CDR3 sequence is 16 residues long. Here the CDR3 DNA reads TGTGCCAGCAGCAAAAGGGTGCCAGGGGATCCCGGGGAGCTGTTTTTT. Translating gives CASSKRVPGDPGELFF.

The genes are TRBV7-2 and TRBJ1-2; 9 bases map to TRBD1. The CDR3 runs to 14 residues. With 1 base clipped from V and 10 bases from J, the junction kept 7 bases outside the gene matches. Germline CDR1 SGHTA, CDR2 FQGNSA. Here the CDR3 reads CASSLGGTGRIYTF. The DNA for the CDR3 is TGTGCCAGCAGCTTAGGGGGGACAGGGCGCATCTACACCTTC. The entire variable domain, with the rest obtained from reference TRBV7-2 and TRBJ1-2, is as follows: GAGVSQSPSNKVTEKGKDVELRCDPISGHTALYWYRQSLGQGLEFLIYFQGNSAPDKSGLPSDRFSAERTGGSVSTLTIQRTQQEDSAVYLCASSLGGTGRIYTFGSGTRLTVV.

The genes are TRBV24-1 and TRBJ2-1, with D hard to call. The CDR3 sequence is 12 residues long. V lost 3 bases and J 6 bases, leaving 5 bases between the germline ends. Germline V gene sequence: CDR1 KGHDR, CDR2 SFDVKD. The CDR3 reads CATSDPLNEQFF. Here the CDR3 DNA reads TGTGCCACCAGTGATCCCCTCAATGAGCAGTTCTTC.

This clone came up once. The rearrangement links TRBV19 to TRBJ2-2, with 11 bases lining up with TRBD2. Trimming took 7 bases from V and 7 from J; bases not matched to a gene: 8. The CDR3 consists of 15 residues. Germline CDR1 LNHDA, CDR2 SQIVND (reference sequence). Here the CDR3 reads CASTQTSGIGGELFF. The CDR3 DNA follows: TGTGCCAGTACCCAGACTAGCGGGATAGGCGGGGAGCTGTTTTTT.

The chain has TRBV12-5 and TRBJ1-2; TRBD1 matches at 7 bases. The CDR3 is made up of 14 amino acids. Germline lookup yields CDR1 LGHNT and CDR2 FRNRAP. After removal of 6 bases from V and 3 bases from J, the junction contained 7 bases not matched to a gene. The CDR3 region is CASGKGARHYGYTF. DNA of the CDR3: TGTGCTAGTGGCAAGGGGGCGCGACACTATGGCTACACCTTC.

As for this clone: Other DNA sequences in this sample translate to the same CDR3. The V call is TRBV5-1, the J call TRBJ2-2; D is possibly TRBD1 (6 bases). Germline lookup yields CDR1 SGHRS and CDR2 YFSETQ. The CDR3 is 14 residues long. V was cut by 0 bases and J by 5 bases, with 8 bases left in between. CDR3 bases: TGCGCCAGCAGCTTGGGGGGGCCTACCGGGGAGCTGTTTTTT. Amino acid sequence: CASSLGGPTGELFF.

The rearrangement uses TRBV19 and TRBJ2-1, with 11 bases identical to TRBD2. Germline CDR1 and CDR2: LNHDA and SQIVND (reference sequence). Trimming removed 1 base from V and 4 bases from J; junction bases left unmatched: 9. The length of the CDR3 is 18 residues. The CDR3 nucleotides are TGTGCCAGTAGTATAGTGGGCCGGACTAGCGGGCGGTACAATGAGCAGTTCTTC. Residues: CASSIVGRTSGRYNEQFF.

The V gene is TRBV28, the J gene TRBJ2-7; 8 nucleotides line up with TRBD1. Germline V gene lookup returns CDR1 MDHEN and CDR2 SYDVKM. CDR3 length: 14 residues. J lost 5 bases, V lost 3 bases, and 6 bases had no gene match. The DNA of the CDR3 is TGTGCCAGCAGTTTCCTGGACAGGGATAACGAGCAGTACTTC. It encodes CASSFLDRDNEQYF.

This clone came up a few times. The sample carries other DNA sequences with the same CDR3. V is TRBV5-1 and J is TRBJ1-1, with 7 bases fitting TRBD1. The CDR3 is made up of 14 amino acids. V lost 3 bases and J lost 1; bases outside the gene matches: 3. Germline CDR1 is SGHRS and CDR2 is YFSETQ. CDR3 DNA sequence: TGCGCCAGCAGCTCGGGACAGCCGAACACTGAAGCTTTCTTT. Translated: CASSSGQPNTEAFF.

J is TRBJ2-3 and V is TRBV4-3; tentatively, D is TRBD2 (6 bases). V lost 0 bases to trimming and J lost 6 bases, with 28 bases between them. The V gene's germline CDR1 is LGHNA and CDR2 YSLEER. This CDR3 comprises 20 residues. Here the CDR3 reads CASSQESARDNTGLIDTQYF. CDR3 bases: TGCGCCAGCAGCCAAGAATCAGCGCGGGATAATACTGGTTTGATCGATACGCAGTATTTT.

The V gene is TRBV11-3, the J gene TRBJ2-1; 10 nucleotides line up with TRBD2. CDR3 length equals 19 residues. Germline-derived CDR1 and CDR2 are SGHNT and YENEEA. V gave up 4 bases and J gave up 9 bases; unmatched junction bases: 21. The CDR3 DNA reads TGTGCCAGCAGCTCATACACACTTACTAGCGGGAACTTCAAAGGTGAGCAGTTCTTC. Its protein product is CASSSYTLTSGNFKGEQFF.

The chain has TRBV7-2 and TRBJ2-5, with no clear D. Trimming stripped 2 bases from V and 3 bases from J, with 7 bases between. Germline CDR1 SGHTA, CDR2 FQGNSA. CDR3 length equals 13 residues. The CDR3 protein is CASSLSSEETQYF. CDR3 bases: TGTGCCAGCAGCTTATCTAGTGAAGAGACCCAGTACTTC.

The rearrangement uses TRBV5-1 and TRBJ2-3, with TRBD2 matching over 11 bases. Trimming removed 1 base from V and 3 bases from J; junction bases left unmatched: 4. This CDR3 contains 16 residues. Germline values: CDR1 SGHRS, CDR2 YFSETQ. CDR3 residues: CASSLRSSGGTDTQYF. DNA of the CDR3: TGCGCCAGCAGCTTGAGGTCTAGCGGGGGGACAGATACGCAGTATTTT.

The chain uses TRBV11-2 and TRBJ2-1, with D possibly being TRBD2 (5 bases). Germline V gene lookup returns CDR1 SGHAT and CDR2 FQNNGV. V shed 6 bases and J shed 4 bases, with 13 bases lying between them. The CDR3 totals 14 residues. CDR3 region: CASSFREAYNEQFF. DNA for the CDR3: TGTGCCAGCAGTTTCCGGGAAGCTTACAATGAGCAGTTCTTC.

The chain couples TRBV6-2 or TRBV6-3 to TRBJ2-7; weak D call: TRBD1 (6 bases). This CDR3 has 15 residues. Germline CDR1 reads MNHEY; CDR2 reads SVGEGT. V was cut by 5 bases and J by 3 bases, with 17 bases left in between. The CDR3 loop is CASSGTRDTNYEQYF. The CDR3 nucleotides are TGTGCCAGCAGTGGAACCCGGGACACCAACTACGAGCAGTACTTC.

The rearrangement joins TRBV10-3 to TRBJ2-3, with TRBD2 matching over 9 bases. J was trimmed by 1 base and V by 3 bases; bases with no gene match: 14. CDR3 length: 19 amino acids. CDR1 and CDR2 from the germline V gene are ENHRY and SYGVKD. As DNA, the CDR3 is TGTGCCATCAGTGAAGGTTGGGTAGCGGGAGTTGTCGGCACAGATACGCAGTATTTT. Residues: CAISEGWVAGVVGTDTQYF.

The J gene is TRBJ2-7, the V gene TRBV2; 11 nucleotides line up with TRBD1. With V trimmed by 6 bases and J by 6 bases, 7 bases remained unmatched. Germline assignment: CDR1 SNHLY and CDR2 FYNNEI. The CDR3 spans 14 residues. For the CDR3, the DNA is TGTGCCAGCAGGGGGGACAGGGGGAGAGGCGAGCAGTACTTC. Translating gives CASRGDRGRGEQYF. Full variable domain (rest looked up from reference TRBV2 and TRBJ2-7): EPEVTQTPSHQVTQMGQEVILRCVPISNHLYFYWYRQILGQKVEFLVSFYNNEISEKSEIFDDQFSVERPDGSNFTLKIRSTKLEDSAMYFCASRGDRGRGEQYFGPGTRLTVT.

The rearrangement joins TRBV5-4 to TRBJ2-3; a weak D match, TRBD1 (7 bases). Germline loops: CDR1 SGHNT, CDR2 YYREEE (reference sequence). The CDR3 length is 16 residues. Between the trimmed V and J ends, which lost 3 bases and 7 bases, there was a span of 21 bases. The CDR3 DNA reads TGTGCCAGCAGCTCCCCGGCAGGGGGGCCTGCGAATACGCAGTATTTT. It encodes CASSSPAGGPANTQYF.

The CDR3 loop reads CASSLRQGPSYGYTF. DNA of the CDR3: TGTGCCAGCAGCTTGCGTCAGGGGCCCTCCTATGGCTACACCTTC. The chain has TRBV5-4 and TRBJ1-2; D is possibly TRBD1 (6 bases). Germline assignment: CDR1 SGHNT and CDR2 YYREEE (reference sequence). The CDR3 totals 15 residues. V lost 1 base to trimming and J lost 4 bases, with 14 bases between them.

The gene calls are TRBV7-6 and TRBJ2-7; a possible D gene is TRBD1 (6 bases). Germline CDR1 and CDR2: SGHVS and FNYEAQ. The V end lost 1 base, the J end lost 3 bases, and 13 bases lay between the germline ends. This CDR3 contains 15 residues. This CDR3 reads CASSLEAYRVYEQYF. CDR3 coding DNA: TGTGCCAGCAGCTTAGAGGCTTACAGGGTCTACGAGCAGTACTTC.